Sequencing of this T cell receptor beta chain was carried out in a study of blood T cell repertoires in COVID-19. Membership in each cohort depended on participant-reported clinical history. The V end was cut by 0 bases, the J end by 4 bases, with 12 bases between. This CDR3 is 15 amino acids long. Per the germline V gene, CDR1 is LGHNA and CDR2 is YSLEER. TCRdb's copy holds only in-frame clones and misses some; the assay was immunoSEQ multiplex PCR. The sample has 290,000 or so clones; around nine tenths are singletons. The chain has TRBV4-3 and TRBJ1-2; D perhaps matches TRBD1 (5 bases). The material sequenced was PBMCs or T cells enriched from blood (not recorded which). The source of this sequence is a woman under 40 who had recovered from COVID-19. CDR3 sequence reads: CASSQEKGAGYGYTF. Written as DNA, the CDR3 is TGCGCCAGCAGCCAAGAGAAAGGGGCAGGCTATGGCTACACCTTC.